This is a list of T cell receptor beta chains from one sample in a study of blood T cell repertoires in COVID-19. The table came from immunoSEQ multiplex PCR; TCRdb's copy has only in-frame clones and leaves some out. The sample yields around 60,000 clones, over 70% seen once. What was sequenced was peripheral blood. The receptors stem from a human donor in a cohort sampled during active COVID-19. The CDR3 runs from the conserved cysteine through the conserved F or W. D genes are given only for firm matches. Clone size is stated in some rows and not others, as once, few, many or a class when expanded.

clone size | J gene | D gene | V gene | CDR3 DNA | CDR3 protein
once | TRBJ1-5 | NA | TRBV7-2 | TGTGCCAGCAGCTTCCAGACAGGTAGCAATCAGCCCCAGCATTTT | CASSFQTGSNQPQHF
NA | TRBJ1-6 | TRBD1 | TRBV7-6 | TGTGCCAGCAGCCCGAATCTCGGGACAGGGAATTCACCCCTCCACTTT | CASSPNLGTGNSPLHF
NA | TRBJ1-2 | TRBD1 | TRBV6-5 | TGTGCCAGCAGATCGGACAGGGCTTCCGGCTACACCTTC | CASRSDRASGYTF
few | TRBJ2-7 | TRBD2 | TRBV28 | TGTGCCAGCAGTTGGGGCGGGAGTAACTACGAGCAGTACTTC | CASSWGGSNYEQYF
NA | TRBJ2-1 | TRBD2 | TRBV12-5 | TGTGCTAGTGGTTTGGTCGGACTAGCGGGAGGTCCCTACAATGAGCAGTTCTTC | CASGLVGLAGGPYNEQFF
NA | TRBJ2-7 | NA | TRBV27 | TGTGCCAGCAGACAAGACAGGTCCTACGAGCAGTACTTC | CASRQDRSYEQYF
NA | TRBJ2-6 | NA | TRBV10-3 | TGTGCCATCAGTGATACCTCAGGGCAGTTCGGGGCCAACGTCCTGACTTTC | CAISDTSGQFGANVLTF
NA | TRBJ1-1 | NA | TRBV4-2 | TGTGCCAGCAGCCAAGATCCGCAGGCGAACACTGAAGCTTTCTTT | CASSQDPQANTEAFF
many | TRBJ2-1 | TRBD2 | TRBV4-2 | TGTGCCAGCAGCCAACCTAATAGCGGGATTTACAATGAGCAGTTCTTC | CASSQPNSGIYNEQFF
NA | TRBJ1-4 | NA | TRBV18 | TGTGCCAGCTCAGTGACTCCCACAACTAATGAAAAACTGTTTTTT | CASSVTPTTNEKLFF
NA | TRBJ1-3 | NA | TRBV9 | TGTGCCAGCAGCCATCGACAGAGCTCGACTGGAAACACCATATATTTT | CASSHRQSSTGNTIYF
NA | TRBJ2-1 | TRBD1 | TRBV15 | TGTGCCACCAGCAGCTATGACAGGGACTACAATGAGCAGTTCTTC | CATSSYDRDYNEQFF
few | TRBJ1-1 | TRBD1 | TRBV6-4 | TGTGCCAGCAGTCCACAGGGGGACAGGGTTGGCACTGAAGCTTTCTTT | CASSPQGDRVGTEAFF
NA | TRBJ1-3 | NA | TRBV5-6 | TGTGCCAGCAGCCCCGAAGTTCAGGGAAATACCATATATTTT | CASSPEVQGNTIYF
NA | TRBJ1-5 | NA | TRBV11-2 | TGTGCCAGCAGCCAGGAATATAGCAATCAGCCCCAGCATTTT | CASSQEYSNQPQHF
NA | TRBJ2-7 | NA | TRBV27 | TGTGCCAGCAGTTTAAGGCCAGGGGCCTCCTACGAGCAGTACTTC | CASSLRPGASYEQYF
NA | TRBJ1-6 | TRBD1 | TRBV9 | TGTGCCAGCAGCGTCACAGGGGATAATTCACCCCTCCACTTT | CASSVTGDNSPLHF
NA | TRBJ1-2 | NA | TRBV6-1 | TGTGCCAGCAGTGAACGCGAGTCGAGTGGCTACACCTTC | CASSERESSGYTF
NA | TRBJ2-7 | NA | TRBV12-3/TRBV12-4 | TGTGCCAGCAGACAATCGAGGGGAGGGCAGTACTTC | CASRQSRGGQYF
NA | TRBJ2-2 | NA | TRBV30 | TGTGCCTGGAGGGAATCCGGCGGCGGGGAGCTGTTTTTT | CAWRESGGGELFF
NA | TRBJ2-3 | NA | TRBV5-1 | TGCGCCAGCAGCTTGGGGGGGCGTGGGACAGATACGCAGTATTTT | CASSLGGRGTDTQYF
few | TRBJ1-5 | NA | TRBV19 | TGTGCCAGTAGTATTCGGGTTATTCAGCCCCAGCATTTT | CASSIRVIQPQHF
NA | TRBJ1-2 | NA | TRBV27 | TGTGCCAGCAGTTCAGGGTGGAGTGGCTACACCTTC | CASSSGWSGYTF
NA | TRBJ2-2 | NA | TRBV11-2 | TGTGCCAGCAGCTTATCCACTTTCGGGGAGCTGTTTTTT | CASSLSTFGELFF
few | TRBJ1-1 | NA | TRBV12-3/TRBV12-4 | TGTGCCAGCAGTTTAAGGGGTGCTGAAGCTTTCTTT | CASSLRGAEAFF
NA | TRBJ2-1 | NA | TRBV6-4 | TGTGCCAGCAGTGACTCGAGCGGCTCCTACAATGAGCAGTTCTTC | CASSDSSGSYNEQFF
NA | TRBJ2-7 | NA | TRBV5-6 | TGTGCCAGCAGCTTGTACTCGGGGGACGAGCAGTACTTC | CASSLYSGDEQYF
NA | TRBJ2-1 | NA | TRBV5-1 | TGCGCCAGCAGCGACGGGACTCTATATGAGCAGTTCTTC | CASSDGTLYEQFF
NA | TRBJ2-7 | NA | TRBV7-3 | TGTGCCAGCAGCTCAGACCCCCGCGGCGAGCAGTACTTC | CASSSDPRGEQYF
NA | TRBJ2-1 | TRBD2 | TRBV27 | TGTGCCAGCTGGAGGACTAGCGCATACAATGAGCAGTTCTTC | CASWRTSAYNEQFF
NA | TRBJ2-5 | NA | TRBV5-1 | TGCGCCAGCAGCTCAAGGGGGGGGGCCGAAGAGACCCAGTACTTC | CASSSRGGAEETQYF
NA | TRBJ1-4 | NA | TRBV4-2 | TGTGCCAGCAGCCAAGATTTACAGGGAGCAACTAATGAAAAACTGTTTTTT | CASSQDLQGATNEKLFF
NA | TRBJ2-1 | TRBD2 | TRBV5-1 | TGCGCCAGCAGCGAGGTAGCGGGGGTCGACAATGAGCAGTTCTTC | CASSEVAGVDNEQFF